The clone carrying this TCR beta chain came up a few times. What it binds is not known. CDR1 MNHEY and CDR2 SVGAGI come from the germline V gene. V shed 2 bases and J shed 6 bases, with 11 bases lying between them. The CDR3 spans 14 residues. This sample stems from a study of response to subunit inactivated influenza vaccine. General study findings and limits: Researchers suggested that each seasonal influenza vaccination recruits few new T cells.

TCRdb ran MiXCR on the RT-PCR reads and lists one entry per CDR3 protein. The top ten hold under 14% of the sample, which has approximately 680,000 distinct CDR3 sequences, approximately 15% seen once. This receptor was taken from a man aged 50 to 59 who received an inactivated influenza vaccine. Sequencing used PBMCs from blood, obtained less than 13 days after vaccination. The chain carries TRBV6-5 and TRBJ1-5; D uncertain. CDR3 nucleotides: TGTGCCAGCAGTTACCTTTTTAGCGGTCAGCCCCAGCATTTT. Translation: CASSYLFSGQPQHF.